The 16 T cell receptor beta chains presented below share a single source sample, sequenced in a study of somatic mutations in cytotoxic T cells in rheumatoid arthritis. Clones were sequenced by immunoSEQ multiplex PCR, and TCRdb holds only the in-frame ones, with some missing. The sample includes 6,300 or so clones, 70% to 80% of them seen just once. Sequencing was performed on CD8+ T cells sorted from blood, taken at a follow-up visit. The receptors originated from a woman aged 65 to 85 with rheumatoid arthritis.

This sequence joins TRBV5-5 and TRBJ1-4; 12 bases fit TRBD1. Per the germline V gene, CDR1 is SGHKS and CDR2 is YYEKEE (reference sequence). With V trimmed by 4 bases and J by 9 bases, 4 bases remained unmatched. The CDR3 runs 14 residues. The CDR3 loop is CASSTGTGGQKLFF. CDR3 DNA sequence: TGTGCCAGCAGCACCGGGACAGGGGGCCAAAAACTGTTTTTT.

This rearrangement joins TRBV7-9 to TRBJ2-5; the D gene is possibly TRBD1 (5 bases). Germline lookup yields CDR1 SEHNR and CDR2 FQNEAQ (reference sequence). Trimming removed 2 bases from V and 2 bases from J, with 9 bases in between. CDR3 length: 14 amino acids. CDR3 DNA sequence: TGTGCCAGCAGCTTACGGGCAGGGCAAGAGACCCAGTACTTC. This encodes CASSLRAGQETQYF.

The rearrangement joins TRBV2 to TRBJ2-1; D gene unclear. V lost 2 bases, J lost 3 bases, and 11 bases lay in between. Germline assignment: CDR1 SNHLY and CDR2 FYNNEI. This CDR3 has 15 residues. The CDR3 bases are TGTGCCAGCAGTGAAACGCAGGAGTTCTACAATGAGCAGTTCTTC. Translation: CASSETQEFYNEQFF.

V and J are TRBV27 and TRBJ2-7, with a tentative D call TRBD2 (5 bases). Trimming removed 3 bases at V and 0 bases at J, with 9 bases between. Looked up from germline, CDR1 is MNHEY and CDR2 is SMNVEV (reference sequence). The CDR3 spans 14 residues. The CDR3 sequence: CASSFRGSSYEQYF. The CDR3 bases are TGTGCCAGCAGTTTTAGAGGGAGCTCCTACGAGCAGTACTTC.

J is TRBJ2-1 and V is TRBV10-3, with unresolved D. Germline V gene data show CDR1 as ENHRY and CDR2 as SYGVKD. V gave up 0 bases and J gave up 1 base, with 13 bases separating them. CDR3 length equals 17 residues. The CDR3 sequence is CAISESRYSPSYNEQFF. The CDR3 nucleotides are TGTGCCATCAGTGAGTCTCGTTACTCACCTTCCTACAATGAGCAGTTCTTC.

This chain links TRBV27 with TRBJ1-2, with a tentative D call TRBD1 (6 bases). V dropped 2 bases and J dropped 4 bases, with 17 bases sitting between them. The CDR3 is 16 residues long. Per germline, CDR1 MNHEY and CDR2 SMNVEV (reference sequence). The CDR3 is CASSLNRGTSGYGYTF. CDR3 sequence (DNA): TGTGCCAGCAGTTTAAATAGGGGGACCAGCGGCTATGGCTACACCTTC.

This chain links TRBV28 with TRBJ2-5, with TRBD2 identical over 7 bases. The end of the DNA aligns better with TRBJ2-7, so the J call may be wrong. The CDR3 is 14 amino acids. The V gene's germline CDR1 is MDHEN and CDR2 SYDVKM. The CDR3 protein is CASSLQGLSYEQYF. In DNA, the CDR3 is TGTGCCAGCAGTTTACAGGGACTATCTTACGAGCAGTACTTC.

The gene calls are TRBV29-1 and TRBJ2-7; TRBD2 is a possible D gene (5 bases). The CDR3 loop spans 15 amino acids. V was shortened by 4 bases and J by 0 bases, with 16 bases between the two germline ends. Germline assignment: CDR1 SQVTM and CDR2 ANQGSEA. CDR3 sequence reads: CSVVGLSGSSYEQYF. The CDR3 DNA sequence: TGCAGCGTTGTAGGACTGTCAGGTAGCTCCTACGAGCAGTACTTC.

The CDR3 DNA is TGTGCCAGCAGCCAAGGGTTAGCGGAGGAGCAGTACTTC. It is translated as CASSQGLAEEQYF. V gene TRBV14 combines with J gene TRBJ2-7, with D possibly TRBD2 on 6 matching bases. Germline values: CDR1 SGHDN, CDR2 FVKESK. The CDR3 consists of 13 residues. The V end lost 1 base, the J end lost 7 bases, and 11 bases lay between the germline ends.

Only a few counts were recorded for this clone. This chain uses TRBV27 with TRBJ2-2; 8 bases align to TRBD2. Germline loops: CDR1 MNHEY, CDR2 SMNVEV (reference sequence). Trimming cost V 8 bases and J 7 bases; bases outside gene matches: 12. The CDR3 runs to 15 residues. CDR3 nucleotide sequence: TGTGCCAGCTTTCCGGGACTAGACTTAGGCGGGGAGCTGTTTTTT. Translating it yields CASFPGLDLGGELFF.

The sample holds one count of this clone. The chain couples TRBV9 to TRBJ1-2, with D tentatively TRBD1 (5 bases). CDR1 SGDLS and CDR2 YYNGEE come from the germline V gene. The length of the CDR3 is 14 residues. The ends were cut back, 4 bases at V and 4 bases at J, with 14 bases in the middle. CDR3 bases: TGTGCCAGCAGCCGATTTAAGGGGCCCTATGGCTACACCTTC. This gives the protein CASSRFKGPYGYTF.

V is TRBV18 and J is TRBJ2-3; a weak D match, TRBD1 (6 bases). Trimming took 3 bases from V and 4 from J, leaving 14 bases between them. Germline loops: CDR1 KGHSH, CDR2 LQKENI. CDR3 length equals 15 residues. The CDR3 here is CASSPQDRFPDTQYF. Here the CDR3 DNA reads TGTGCCAGCTCACCCCAGGACAGATTCCCAGATACGCAGTATTTT.

The chain carries TRBV5-4 and TRBJ2-1; a weak D match, TRBD2 (5 bases). The V end lost 6 bases, the J end lost 3 bases, and 13 bases lay between the germline ends. The germline gives CDR1 SGHNT, CDR2 YYREEE (reference sequence). The length of the CDR3 is 14 residues. CDR3 sequence: CASTYVGVYNEQFF. The CDR3 DNA is TGTGCCAGCACCTACGTCGGGGTCTACAATGAGCAGTTCTTC.

The CDR3 DNA reads as TGCGCCAGCAGTCAATCTTATCGGGTTTACGGTAATCAGCCCCAGCATTTT. The encoded protein is CASSQSYRVYGNQPQHF. The chain has TRBV23-1 and TRBJ1-5; D unresolved. TRBV23-1 is known as an ORF, though its function is uncertain. The V and J ends lost 0 bases and 4 bases respectively, with 16 bases between them. The CDR3 covers 17 residues.

This clone was detected a few times. The J gene is TRBJ2-3, the V gene TRBV9; no clear D gene. Germline V gene data show CDR1 as SGDLS and CDR2 as YYNGEE. V was pared by 3 bases and J by 8 bases, with 4 bases between. CDR3 length equals 10 residues. For the CDR3, the DNA is TGTGCCAGCAGCGGCGGTACGCAGTATTTT. Amino acids: CASSGGTQYF.

The gene calls are TRBV6-1 and TRBJ2-7; 9 nucleotides match TRBD1. The CDR3 loop spans 14 amino acids. CDR1 and CDR2 from the germline V gene are MNHNS and SASEGT. The J segment lost 3 bases and the V segment lost 3 bases, leaving 3 bases of the junction unmatched. CDR3: CASSETGGYYEQYF. CDR3 nucleotides: TGTGCCAGCAGTGAGACAGGGGGATACTACGAGCAGTACTTC.